This T cell receptor beta chain came from a study of blood T cell repertoires in COVID-19. On the study more broadly: Sample material is recorded as cDNA or gDNA derived from T cells, B-cell-depleted T cells, or PBMCs.

Germline CDR1 is LGHDT and CDR2 is YNNKEL (reference sequence). The CDR3 contains 14 residues. Trimming took off 0 bases at V and 14 bases at J, with 19 bases between the two ends. Under the authors' procedure: Amplification from reference gene primers served as the basis for estimated nucleated cell counts. TCRdb's copy holds only in-frame clones and misses some; the assay was immunoSEQ multiplex PCR. The V and J calls and clone size come from that table; D and trimming were worked out from the DNA. This table has 110,000 or so clones, 70% to 90% appearing once. Sequences were obtained from peripheral blood. The source is a man in his forties or fifties with acute or convalescent COVID-19. V usage is TRBV3-1 (or the pseudogene TRBV3-2) and J usage is TRBJ1-2; TRBD1 might be the D (6 bases). This chain's CDR3 is CASSQDLTGRSETF. The CDR3 DNA follows: TGTGCCAGCAGCCAAGATTTGACAGGCCGATCAGAGACCTTC.